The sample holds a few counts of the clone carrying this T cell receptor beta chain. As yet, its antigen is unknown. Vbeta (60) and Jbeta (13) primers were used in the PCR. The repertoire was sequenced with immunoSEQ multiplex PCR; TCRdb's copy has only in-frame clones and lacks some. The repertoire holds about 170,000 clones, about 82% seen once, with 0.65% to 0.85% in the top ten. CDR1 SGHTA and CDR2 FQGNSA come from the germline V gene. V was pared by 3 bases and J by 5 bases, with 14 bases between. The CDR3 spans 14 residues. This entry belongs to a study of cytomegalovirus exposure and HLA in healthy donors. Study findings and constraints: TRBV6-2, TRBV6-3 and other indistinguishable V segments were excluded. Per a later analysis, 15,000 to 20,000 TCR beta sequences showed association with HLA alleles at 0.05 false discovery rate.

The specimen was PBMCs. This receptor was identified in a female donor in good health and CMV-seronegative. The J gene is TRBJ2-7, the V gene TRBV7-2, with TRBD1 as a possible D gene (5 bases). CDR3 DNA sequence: TGTGCCAGCAGCTTTCCTTCACAGGTTAACGAGCAGTACTTC. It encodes CASSFPSQVNEQYF.